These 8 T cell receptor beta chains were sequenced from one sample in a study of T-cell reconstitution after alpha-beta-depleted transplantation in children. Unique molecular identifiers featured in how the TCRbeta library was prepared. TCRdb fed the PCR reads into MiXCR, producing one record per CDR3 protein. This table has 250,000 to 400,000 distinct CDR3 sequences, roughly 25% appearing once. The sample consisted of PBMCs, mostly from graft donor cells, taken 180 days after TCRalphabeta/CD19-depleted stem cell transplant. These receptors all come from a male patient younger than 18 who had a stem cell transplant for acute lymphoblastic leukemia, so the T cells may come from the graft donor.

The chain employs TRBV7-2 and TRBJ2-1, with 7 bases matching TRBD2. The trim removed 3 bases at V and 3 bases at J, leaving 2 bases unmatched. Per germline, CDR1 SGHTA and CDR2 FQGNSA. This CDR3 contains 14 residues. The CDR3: CASSFLAGYNEQFF. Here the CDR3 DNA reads TGTGCCAGCAGCTTTTTAGCGGGCTACAATGAGCAGTTCTTC.

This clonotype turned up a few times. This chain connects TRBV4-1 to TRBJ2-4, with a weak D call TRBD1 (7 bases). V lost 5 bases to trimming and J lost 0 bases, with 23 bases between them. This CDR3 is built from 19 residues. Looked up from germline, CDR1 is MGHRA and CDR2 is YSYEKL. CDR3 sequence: CASSGGTAQPSVAKNIQYF. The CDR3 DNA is TGCGCCAGCAGCGGAGGGACAGCTCAACCTTCCGTAGCCAAAAACATTCAGTACTTC.

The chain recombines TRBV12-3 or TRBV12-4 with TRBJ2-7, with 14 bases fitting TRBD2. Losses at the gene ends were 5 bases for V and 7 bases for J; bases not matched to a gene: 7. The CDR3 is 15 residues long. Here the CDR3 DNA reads TGTGCCAGCAGTCCCGGACTAGCGGGAGGCCGGGAGCAGTACTTC. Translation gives CASSPGLAGGREQYF.

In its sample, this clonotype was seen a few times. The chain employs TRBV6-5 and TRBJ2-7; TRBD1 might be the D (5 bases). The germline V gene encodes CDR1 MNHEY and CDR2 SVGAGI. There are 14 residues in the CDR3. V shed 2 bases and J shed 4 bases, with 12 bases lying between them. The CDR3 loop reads CASSYGAVPYEQYF. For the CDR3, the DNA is TGTGCCAGCAGTTACGGGGCAGTCCCATACGAGCAGTACTTC.

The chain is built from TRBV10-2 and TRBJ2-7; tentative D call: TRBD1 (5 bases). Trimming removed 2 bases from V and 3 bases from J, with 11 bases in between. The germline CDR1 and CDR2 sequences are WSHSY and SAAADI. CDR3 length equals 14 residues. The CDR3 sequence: CASSETGPYYEQYF. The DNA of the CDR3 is TGCGCCAGCAGTGAGACAGGTCCCTACTACGAGCAGTACTTC.

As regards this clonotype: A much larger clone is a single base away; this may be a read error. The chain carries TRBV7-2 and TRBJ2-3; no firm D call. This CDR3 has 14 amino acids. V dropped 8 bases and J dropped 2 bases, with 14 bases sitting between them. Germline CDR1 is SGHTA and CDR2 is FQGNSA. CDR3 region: CTSLRLLTTDTQYF. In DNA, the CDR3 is TGTACCAGCTTGAGGCTGTTGACCACAGATACGCAGTATTTT.

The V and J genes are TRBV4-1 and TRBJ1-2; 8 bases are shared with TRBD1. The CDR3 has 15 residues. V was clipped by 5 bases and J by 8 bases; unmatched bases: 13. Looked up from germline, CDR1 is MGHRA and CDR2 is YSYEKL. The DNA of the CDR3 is TGCGCCAGCAGCTCCTGGACAGGGCCTAGGGGGGGCTACACCTTC. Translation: CASSSWTGPRGGYTF.

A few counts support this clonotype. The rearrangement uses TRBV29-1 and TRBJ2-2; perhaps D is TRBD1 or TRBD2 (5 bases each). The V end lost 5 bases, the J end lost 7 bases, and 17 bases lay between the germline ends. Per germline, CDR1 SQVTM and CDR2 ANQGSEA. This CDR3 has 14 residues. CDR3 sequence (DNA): TGCAGCGTTCGACGGGACGTACGGGTCGGGGAGCTGTTTTTT. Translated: CSVRRDVRVGELFF.